The TCR beta chain under discussion was sequenced for a study of early stage breast cancer tumors. Turning to the study itself: Each sample averaged approximately 9.9-fold read coverage.

Sequencing was performed with immunoSEQ multiplex PCR; in TCRdb, only in-frame clones are kept and a portion is missing. The data show roughly 20,000 clones, around four fifths seen once. This CDR3 is 17 amino acids long. The V and J ends lost 4 bases and 6 bases, in that order; junction bases with no gene match: 12. The V gene's germline CDR1 is SGHNT and CDR2 YYREEE (reference sequence). The sequence was collected from a person aged 65-85 years with breast cancer. The rearrangement joins TRBV5-4 to TRBJ2-1, with TRBD2 matching over 11 bases. Sample: blood. The CDR3 reads CASSPPGVAGGPNEQFF. The CDR3 coding sequence is TGTGCCAGCAGCCCCCCGGGGGTAGCGGGGGGGCCCAATGAGCAGTTCTTC. Full variable domain (missing parts from reference TRBV5-4 and TRBJ2-1): ETGVTQSPTHLIKTRGQQVTLRCSSQSGHNTVSWYQQALGQGPQFIFQYYREEENGRGNFPPRFSGLQFPNYSSELNVNALELDDSALYLCASSPPGVAGGPNEQFFGPGTRLTVL.